This T cell receptor (beta chain) is drawn from a study of T cell responses to AZD1222 COVID-19 vaccine. Study at large: Second-dose timings of about 4 or about 12 weeks were pooled. Regarding the study as a whole: Just a handful of AZD1222 recipients were seropositive at baseline. Donor demographics were predominantly white British with a female majority; clonal diversity may be underestimated.

This table comes from immunoSEQ multiplex PCR, and its TCRdb copy is limited to in-frame clones, with some not included. The sample has around 160,000 clones; 70% to 90% are singletons. Concerning this clone itself: Its matching antigen is unknown.

CDR1 is LGHDT and CDR2 is YNNKEL in the germline V gene (reference sequence). Trimming removed 3 bases from V and 0 bases from J, with 17 bases in between. The CDR3 is 17 residues long. Sequencing was performed on peripheral blood, taken on day 0 of AZD1222 vaccination. The J gene is TRBJ1-2, the V gene TRBV3-1 (or the pseudogene TRBV3-2), with a tentative D call TRBD1 (5 bases). The source is an adult in good health. The CDR3 protein is CASSHDSRQPANYGYTF. The CDR3 DNA is TGTGCCAGCAGCCACGACAGCAGACAGCCAGCTAACTATGGCTACACCTTC.